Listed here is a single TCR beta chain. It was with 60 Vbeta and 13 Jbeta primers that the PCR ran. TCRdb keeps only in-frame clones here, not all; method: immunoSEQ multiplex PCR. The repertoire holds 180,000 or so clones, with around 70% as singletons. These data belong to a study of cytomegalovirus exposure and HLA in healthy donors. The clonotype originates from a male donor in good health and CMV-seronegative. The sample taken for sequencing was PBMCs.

The chain's CDR3 is CASSLDRGSHEQYF. The CDR3 nucleotides read TGCGCCAGCAGCTTGGACCGGGGTTCCCACGAGCAGTACTTC. The rearrangement joins TRBV5-1 to TRBJ2-7, with D maybe TRBD2 (5 bases). V was shortened by 0 bases and J by 5 bases, with 12 bases between the two germline ends. Germline V gene data show CDR1 as SGHRS and CDR2 as YFSETQ. The CDR3 is 14 residues long.